These 20 T cell receptor beta chains share one sample of origin, sequenced in a study of Ad26.COV2.S vaccination and SARS-CoV-2 variants. The treatment is: some 20 received Ad26.COV2.S at low or high dose, single or two shots; roughly five received placebo; per-sample allocation not given. Vaccine and placebo recipients were sampled on day 63 after the first injection. Here immunoSEQ multiplex PCR was the method, and the copy in TCRdb shows in-frame clones only, minus some. The data hold some 300,000 clones, with 85% observed a single time. Material: peripheral blood, obtained in a trial of Ad26.COV2.S vaccine versus placebo. These receptors originate from a person aged 18-65 years who received the Ad26.COV2.S COVID-19 vaccine or a placebo.

The chain couples TRBV4-2 to TRBJ1-5, with D unresolved. Deletions cut 0 bases from V and 1 base from J, with 7 bases between. CDR3 size: 15 residues. Germline CDR1 is LGHNA and CDR2 is YNFKEQ. CDR3: CASSQEMISNQPQHF. The CDR3 bases are TGTGCCAGCAGCCAAGAGATGATAAGCAATCAGCCCCAGCATTTT.

This chain links TRBV7-9 with TRBJ2-3; D is tentatively TRBD1 or TRBD2 (5 bases each). CDR3 size: 15 residues. V gave up 5 bases and J gave up 6 bases, with 18 bases separating them. CDR1 SEHNR and CDR2 FQNEAQ come from the germline V gene (reference sequence). As DNA, the CDR3 is TGTGCCAGCAGCCTCGGGACCACCCTCGCGGATACGCAGTATTTT. Translating it yields CASSLGTTLADTQYF. The full variable domain, rest sourced from reference TRBV7-9 and TRBJ2-3, is DTGVSQNPRHKITKRGQNVTFRCDPISEHNRLYWYRQTLGQGPEFLTYFQNEAQLEKSRLLSDRFSAERPKGSFSTLEIQRTEQGDSAMYLCASSLGTTLADTQYFGPGTRLTVL.

The chain employs TRBV3-1 (or the pseudogene TRBV3-2) and TRBJ2-6; D is possibly TRBD1 (6 bases). The CDR3 loop spans 17 amino acids. Per the germline V gene, CDR1 is LGHDT and CDR2 is YNNKEL (reference sequence). V was clipped by 0 bases and J by 4 bases, with 13 bases between them. CDR3 DNA: TGTGCCAGCAGCCAAGAGGGGTTGGGGGCCGGGGCCAACGTCCTGACTTTC. Protein product: CASSQEGLGAGANVLTF.

The chain has TRBV12-3 or TRBV12-4 and TRBJ1-2; no definite D call. This CDR3 has 12 residues. The V gene lost 3 bases and the J gene lost 8 bases, with 10 bases spanning the gap. Here the CDR3 reads CASSLDLGGYTF. DNA of the CDR3: TGTGCCAGCAGTTTGGACCTCGGGGGCTACACCTTC.

The CDR3 loop is CASSASRGRETQYF. The CDR3 DNA reads TGTGCCAGCAGTGCGAGCAGGGGGCGAGAGACCCAGTACTTC. The V and J genes are TRBV2 and TRBJ2-5; 8 bases map to TRBD1. The V and J ends lost 4 bases and 4 bases, in that order; junction bases with no gene match: 5. Germline values: CDR1 SNHLY, CDR2 FYNNEI. This CDR3 spans 14 amino acids.

J is TRBJ1-1 and V is TRBV9, with 9 bases lining up with TRBD1. Germline CDR1 is SGDLS and CDR2 is YYNGEE. The CDR3 totals 15 residues. Trimming removed 3 bases from V and 6 bases from J; junction bases left unmatched: 9. The CDR3 DNA reads TGTGCCAGCAGCGGAATCCGACAGGGGGGGGCTGAAGCTTTCTTT. It codes for CASSGIRQGGAEAFF. Complete variable domain (other parts from reference TRBV9 and TRBJ1-1): DSGVTQTPKHLITATGQRVTLRCSPRSGDLSVYWYQQSLDQGLQFLIQYYNGEERAKGNILERFSAQQFPDLHSELNLSSLELGDSALYFCASSGIRQGGAEAFFGQGTRLTVV.

The V call is TRBV14, the J call TRBJ2-1, with 8 positions matching TRBD2. The germline V gene encodes CDR1 SGHDN and CDR2 FVKESK. The CDR3 totals 17 residues. Trimming took 1 base from V and 1 from J; bases not matched to a gene: 6. CDR3 protein: CASSQGTGLASYNEQFF. The CDR3, as DNA: TGTGCCAGCAGCCAAGGTACAGGACTAGCTTCCTACAATGAGCAGTTCTTC.

The CDR3, as DNA: TGTGCCAGCAGCCAAGATGGTAAGGCCGCAGATACGCAGTATTTT. Protein product: CASSQDGKAADTQYF. V usage is TRBV4-2 and J usage is TRBJ2-3, with unresolved D. V dropped 0 bases and J dropped 4 bases, with 11 bases sitting between them. Germline V gene sequence: CDR1 LGHNA, CDR2 YNFKEQ. The CDR3 has 15 amino acids.

The chain uses TRBV7-2 and TRBJ2-1, with TRBD2 matching 10 bases. The V and J ends lost 1 base and 10 bases, in that order; junction bases with no gene match: 7. Looked up from germline, CDR1 is SGHTA and CDR2 is FQGNSA. CDR3 size: 15 residues. DNA of the CDR3: TGTGCCAGCAGCTTAGGTCTAGCGGGGGCTCAGGAGCAGTTCTTC. It translates to CASSLGLAGAQEQFF. The full variable domain, its missing parts supplied by reference TRBV7-2 and TRBJ2-1, is GAGVSQSPSNKVTEKGKDVELRCDPISGHTALYWYRQSLGQGLEFLIYFQGNSAPDKSGLPSDRFSAERTGGSVSTLTIQRTQQEDSAVYLCASSLGLAGAQEQFFGPGTRLTVL.

This rearrangement joins TRBV6-2 or TRBV6-3 to TRBJ2-3; D unresolved. The germline V and J ends were trimmed by 4 bases and 4 bases, with 12 bases remaining between them. The germline V gene has CDR1 MNHEY and CDR2 SVGEGT. This CDR3 comprises 14 residues. DNA for the CDR3: TGTGCCAGCAGTTCTTATCTGGAGTCAGATACGCAGTATTTT. Translated: CASSSYLESDTQYF.

The chain combines TRBV28 with TRBJ2-2, with D unresolved. The CDR3 sequence is 12 residues long. CDR1 is MDHEN and CDR2 is SYDVKM in the germline V gene. Trimming cost V 3 bases and J 6 bases, with 5 bases left between them. Here the CDR3 reads CASSFPAGELFF. CDR3 bases: TGTGCCAGCAGTTTTCCAGCCGGGGAGCTGTTTTTT.

This clone came up once. This chain uses TRBV28 with TRBJ1-1; D is ambiguous. This CDR3 is built from 11 residues. V gave up 7 bases and J gave up 8 bases, with 11 bases separating them. The germline V gene has CDR1 MDHEN and CDR2 SYDVKM. CDR3 nucleotide sequence: TGTGCCAGCAAATCTGCAAGGGAAGCTTTCTTT. It encodes CASKSAREAFF.

The J gene is TRBJ2-1, the V gene TRBV3-1 (or the pseudogene TRBV3-2), with D perhaps TRBD1 (6 bases). Germline-derived CDR1 and CDR2 are LGHDT and YNNKEL (reference sequence). Trimming took 2 bases from V and 0 from J, leaving 17 bases between them. The CDR3 is 18 residues long. The CDR3, as DNA: TGTGCCAGCAGCCAATCTCTTATCACCAGGGGCTCCTACAATGAGCAGTTCTTC. Translated, it gives CASSQSLITRGSYNEQFF.

The V and J genes are TRBV5-6 and TRBJ1-6, with D maybe TRBD1 (5 bases). V dropped 4 bases and J dropped 0 bases, with 14 bases sitting between them. Germline CDR1 SGHDT, CDR2 YYEEEE. The length of the CDR3 is 17 residues. The CDR3, as DNA: TGTGCCAGCAGCATCGGGACGGCAAGCTCCTATAATTCACCCCTCCACTTT. Residues: CASSIGTASSYNSPLHF.

The rearrangement links TRBV7-9 to TRBJ2-3; 9 bases line up with TRBD1. In germline, CDR1 is SEHNR, CDR2 FQNEAQ (reference sequence). With V trimmed by 2 bases and J by 1 base, 4 bases remained unmatched. CDR3 length: 16 amino acids. CDR3 sequence reads: CASSLWDRARTDTQYF. CDR3 sequence (DNA): TGTGCCAGCAGCTTATGGGACAGGGCACGCACAGATACGCAGTATTTT.

This sequence joins TRBV27 and TRBJ1-1, with D perhaps TRBD1 (6 bases). Germline assignment: CDR1 MNHEY and CDR2 SMNVEV (reference sequence). Trimming pared 5 bases from V and 7 bases from J, leaving 20 bases between. The CDR3 runs 15 residues. CDR3 sequence reads: CASSRPGAGVGEAFF. The DNA for the CDR3 is TGTGCCAGCAGTCGCCCCGGCGCAGGGGTAGGTGAAGCTTTCTTT.

The V and J genes are TRBV5-1 and TRBJ1-1; D is ambiguous. This CDR3 region has 12 residues. V was pared by 4 bases and J by 10 bases, with 14 bases between. Germline values: CDR1 SGHRS, CDR2 YFSETQ. The CDR3 DNA sequence: TGCGCCAGCAGCGACCAGGCCCGGGGAGCTTTCTTT. This codes for CASSDQARGAFF. The full variable domain, with the rest looked up from reference TRBV5-1 and TRBJ1-1, is KAGVTQTPRYLIKTRGQQVTLSCSPISGHRSVSWYQQTPGQGLQFLFEYFSETQRNKGNFPGRFSGRQFSNSRSEMNVSTLELGDSALYLCASSDQARGAFFGQGTRLTVV.

The chain employs TRBV6-5 and TRBJ1-5, with D perhaps matching TRBD1 (6 bases). CDR3 length: 13 amino acids. CDR1 MNHEY and CDR2 SVGAGI come from the germline V gene. V lost 4 bases and J 6 bases, leaving 10 bases between the germline ends. CDR3 sequence (DNA): TGTGCCAGCAGTTCAGGGGTGGCTCAGCCCCAGCATTTT. Translated, it gives CASSSGVAQPQHF.

Only a few counts were recorded for this clone. CDR3 nucleotide sequence: TGTGCCAGCAGTTTATTGCGGGGTGGAAATTCACCCCTCCACTTT. It codes for CASSLLRGGNSPLHF. The chain employs TRBV28 and TRBJ1-6; D unresolved. From germline, CDR1 is MDHEN and CDR2 SYDVKM. There are 15 residues in the CDR3. The V end lost 1 base, the J end lost 7 bases, and 11 bases lay between the germline ends.

The V and J genes are TRBV9 and TRBJ2-5; D might be TRBD2 (5 bases). The germline CDR1 and CDR2 sequences are SGDLS and YYNGEE. Trimming stripped 1 base from V and 1 base from J, with 8 bases between. The CDR3 has 14 residues. The CDR3 coding sequence is TGTGCCAGCAGCGTATCGGGGTTCCAAGAGACCCAGTACTTC. Translation: CASSVSGFQETQYF. Complete variable domain (other parts from reference TRBV9 and TRBJ2-5): DSGVTQTPKHLITATGQRVTLRCSPRSGDLSVYWYQQSLDQGLQFLIQYYNGEERAKGNILERFSAQQFPDLHSELNLSSLELGDSALYFCASSVSGFQETQYFGPGTRLLVL.